Presented here are 9 T cell receptor beta chains from one specimen sequenced in a study of blood T cell repertoires in COVID-19. The data were produced by immunoSEQ multiplex PCR, yet TCRdb's version contains in-frame clones alone and is incomplete. The sample carries about 480,000 clones, approximately 91% recorded once. The material sequenced was peripheral blood. Receptors were obtained from a woman aged 45-65 years with COVID-19, enrolled during active disease.

The gene calls are TRBV5-1 and TRBJ1-2; TRBD1 is a possible D gene (5 bases). V shed 4 bases and J shed 4 bases, with 14 bases lying between them. Looked up from germline, CDR1 is SGHRS and CDR2 is YFSETQ. This CDR3 spans 14 amino acids. The CDR3 protein is CASSPVGGTYGYTF. The DNA of the CDR3 is TGCGCCAGCAGCCCAGTTGGGGGGACCTATGGCTACACCTTC.

V is TRBV7-2 and J is TRBJ1-5; D unresolved. Germline V gene lookup returns CDR1 SGHTA and CDR2 FQGNSA. The CDR3 runs to 13 residues. Trimming pared 5 bases from V and 7 bases from J, leaving 12 bases between. The CDR3 sequence: CASSPRGRQPQHF. CDR3 nucleotides: TGTGCCAGCAGCCCACGAGGGCGGCAGCCCCAGCATTTT.

The gene calls are TRBV10-1 and TRBJ2-1; possible D gene TRBD2, 6 bases. Germline CDR1 and CDR2: WNHNN and SYGVQD (reference sequence). V was cut by 4 bases and J by 14 bases, with 12 bases left in between. The CDR3 spans 11 residues. The CDR3 DNA reads TGCGCCAGCAGTGTCCCGGGAGCCAAGTTCTTC. Translation: CASSVPGAKFF.

V is TRBV18 and J is TRBJ1-1; no clear D. The CDR3 consists of 14 residues. Trimming took 3 bases from V and 0 from J, leaving 8 bases between them. CDR1 is KGHSH, CDR2 LQKENI, per germline. In DNA, the CDR3 is TGTGCCAGCTCACCTGGCAGGATGAACACTGAAGCTTTCTTT. This encodes CASSPGRMNTEAFF.

V is TRBV7-8 and J is TRBJ1-1; the match to TRBD1 covers 8 bases. V dropped 2 bases and J dropped 6; count of bases not matched to a gene: 11. The length of the CDR3 is 16 residues. CDR1 is SGHVS, CDR2 FQNEAQ, per germline. CDR3 nucleotide sequence: TGTGCCAGCAGCTTACGCAACCCTGGGACAGGCCCTGAAGCTTTCTTT. Residues: CASSLRNPGTGPEAFF.

The chain links TRBV5-5 to TRBJ2-7, with D perhaps matching TRBD1 (6 bases). CDR1 is SGHKS, CDR2 YYEKEE, per germline (reference sequence). V lost 3 bases and J 3 bases, leaving 16 bases between the germline ends. This CDR3 spans 15 amino acids. Here the CDR3 reads CASSSLYRALYEQYF. DNA of the CDR3: TGTGCCAGCAGCTCTCTATACAGGGCGCTCTACGAGCAGTACTTC.

The chain uses TRBV7-9 and TRBJ1-4; D possibly corresponds to TRBD1 (5 bases). Per the germline V gene, CDR1 is SEHNR and CDR2 is FQNEAQ (reference sequence). The V end was cut by 2 bases, the J end by 6 bases, with 7 bases between. This CDR3 contains 13 residues. The CDR3, as DNA: TGTGCCAGCAGCTTATCGGGGGATGAAAAACTGTTTTTT. This sequence encodes CASSLSGDEKLFF.

This clone was seen only once. J is TRBJ2-5 and V is TRBV10-1; 7 nucleotides match TRBD2. V shed 8 bases and J 5 bases; nucleotides not matched to a gene: 8. Germline V gives CDR1 WNHNN, CDR2 SYGVQD (reference sequence). This CDR3 is built from 13 residues. This CDR3 is CASPKGGRETQYF. CDR3 DNA sequence: TGCGCCAGCCCCAAGGGAGGGAGGGAGACCCAGTACTTC.

Regarding this clone: Other nucleotide sequences in the sample specify the same CDR3. The V gene is TRBV5-1, the J gene TRBJ1-1, with D tentatively TRBD1 (6 bases). Germline loops: CDR1 SGHRS, CDR2 YFSETQ. This CDR3 has 14 residues. V lost 1 base and J lost 1, with 8 bases in between. CDR3 in DNA: TGCGCCAGCAGCTTGACAGGGACGAACACTGAAGCTTTCTTT. Translating gives CASSLTGTNTEAFF. The full variable domain, its missing parts supplied by reference TRBV5-1 and TRBJ1-1, is KAGVTQTPRYLIKTRGQQVTLSCSPISGHRSVSWYQQTPGQGLQFLFEYFSETQRNKGNFPGRFSGRQFSNSRSEMNVSTLELGDSALYLCASSLTGTNTEAFFGQGTRLTVV.